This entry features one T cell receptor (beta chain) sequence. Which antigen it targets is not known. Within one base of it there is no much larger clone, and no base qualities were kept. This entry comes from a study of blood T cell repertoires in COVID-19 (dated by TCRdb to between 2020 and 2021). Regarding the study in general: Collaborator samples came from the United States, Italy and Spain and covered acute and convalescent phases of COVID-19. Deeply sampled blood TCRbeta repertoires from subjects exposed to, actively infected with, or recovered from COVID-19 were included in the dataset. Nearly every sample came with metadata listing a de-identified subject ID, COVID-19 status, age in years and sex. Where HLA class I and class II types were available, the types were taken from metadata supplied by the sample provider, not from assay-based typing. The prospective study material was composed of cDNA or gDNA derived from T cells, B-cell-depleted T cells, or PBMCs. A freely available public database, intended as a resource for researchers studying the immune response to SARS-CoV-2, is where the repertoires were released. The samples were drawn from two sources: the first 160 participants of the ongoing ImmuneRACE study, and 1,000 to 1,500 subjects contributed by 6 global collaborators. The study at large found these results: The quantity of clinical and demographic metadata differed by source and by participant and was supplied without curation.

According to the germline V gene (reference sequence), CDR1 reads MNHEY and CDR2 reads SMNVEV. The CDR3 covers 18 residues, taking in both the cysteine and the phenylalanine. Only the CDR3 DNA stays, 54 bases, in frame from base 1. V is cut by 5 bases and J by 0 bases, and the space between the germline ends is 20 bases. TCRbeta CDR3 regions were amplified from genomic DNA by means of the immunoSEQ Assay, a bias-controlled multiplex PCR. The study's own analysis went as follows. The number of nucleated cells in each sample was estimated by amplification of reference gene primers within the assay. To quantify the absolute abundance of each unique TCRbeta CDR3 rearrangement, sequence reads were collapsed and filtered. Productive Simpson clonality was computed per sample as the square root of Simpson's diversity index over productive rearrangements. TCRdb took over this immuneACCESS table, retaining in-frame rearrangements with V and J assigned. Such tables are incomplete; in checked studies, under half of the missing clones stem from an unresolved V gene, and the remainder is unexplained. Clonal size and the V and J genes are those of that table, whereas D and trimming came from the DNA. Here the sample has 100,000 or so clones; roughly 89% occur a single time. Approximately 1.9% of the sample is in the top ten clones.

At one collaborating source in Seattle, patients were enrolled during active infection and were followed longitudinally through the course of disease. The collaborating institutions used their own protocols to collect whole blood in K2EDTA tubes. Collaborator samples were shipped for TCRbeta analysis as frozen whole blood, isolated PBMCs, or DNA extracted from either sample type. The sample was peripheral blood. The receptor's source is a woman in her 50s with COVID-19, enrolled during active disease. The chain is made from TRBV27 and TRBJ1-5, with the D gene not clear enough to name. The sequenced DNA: TGTGCCAGCAGTCCCATCCCGTACAGCCAATATAGCAATCAGCCCCAGCATTTT. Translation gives CASSPIPYSQYSNQPQHF.